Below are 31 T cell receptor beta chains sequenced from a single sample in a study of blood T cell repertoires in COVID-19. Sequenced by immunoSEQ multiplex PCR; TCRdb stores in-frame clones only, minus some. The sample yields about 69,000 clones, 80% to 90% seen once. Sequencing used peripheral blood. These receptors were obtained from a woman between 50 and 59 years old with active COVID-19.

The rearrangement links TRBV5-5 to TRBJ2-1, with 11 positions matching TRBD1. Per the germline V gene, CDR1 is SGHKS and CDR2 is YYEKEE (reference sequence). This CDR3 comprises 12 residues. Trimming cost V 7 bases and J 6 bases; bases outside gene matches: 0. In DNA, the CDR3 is TGTGCCAGCGGGACAGGGGGCAATGAGCAGTTCTTC. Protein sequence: CASGTGGNEQFF.

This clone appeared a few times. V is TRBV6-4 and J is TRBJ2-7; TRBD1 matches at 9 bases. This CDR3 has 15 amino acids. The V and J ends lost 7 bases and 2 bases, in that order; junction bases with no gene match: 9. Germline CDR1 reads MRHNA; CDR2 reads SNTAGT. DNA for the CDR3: TGTGCCAGCACCAAATACAGGGGGCCTACCTACGAGCAGTACTTC. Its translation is CASTKYRGPTYEQYF.

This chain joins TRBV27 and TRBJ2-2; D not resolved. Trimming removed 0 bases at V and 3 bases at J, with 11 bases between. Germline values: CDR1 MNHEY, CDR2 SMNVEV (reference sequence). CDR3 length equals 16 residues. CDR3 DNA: TGTGCCAGCAGTTTATCGGTGCGGAAATACACCGGGGAGCTGTTTTTT. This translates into CASSLSVRKYTGELFF.

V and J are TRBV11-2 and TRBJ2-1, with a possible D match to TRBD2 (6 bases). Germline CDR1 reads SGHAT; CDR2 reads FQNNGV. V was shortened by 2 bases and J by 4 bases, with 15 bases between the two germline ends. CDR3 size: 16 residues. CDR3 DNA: TGTGCCAGCAGCTTAAGTCCAGCGGAGGGGTACAATGAGCAGTTCTTC. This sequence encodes CASSLSPAEGYNEQFF.

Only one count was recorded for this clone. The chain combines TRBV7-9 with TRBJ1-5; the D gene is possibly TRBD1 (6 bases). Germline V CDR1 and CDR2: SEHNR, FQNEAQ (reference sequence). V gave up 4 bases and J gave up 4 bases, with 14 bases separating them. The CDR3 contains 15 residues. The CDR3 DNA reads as TGTGCCAGCAGCTCAGGGACAAGTACAAATCAGCCCCAGCATTTT. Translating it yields CASSSGTSTNQPQHF. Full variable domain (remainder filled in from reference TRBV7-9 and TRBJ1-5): DTGVSQNPRHKITKRGQNVTFRCDPISEHNRLYWYRQTLGQGPEFLTYFQNEAQLEKSRLLSDRFSAERPKGSFSTLEIQRTEQGDSAMYLCASSSGTSTNQPQHFGDGTRLSIL.

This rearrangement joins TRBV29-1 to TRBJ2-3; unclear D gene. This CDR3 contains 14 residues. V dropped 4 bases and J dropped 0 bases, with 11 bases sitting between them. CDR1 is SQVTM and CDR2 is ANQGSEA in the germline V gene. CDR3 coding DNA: TGCAGCGTTGCGAGAGCCACTAGCACAGATACGCAGTATTTT. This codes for CSVARATSTDTQYF.

The CDR3 region has the DNA TGCGCCAGCAGCTTGGATCGGCGGAGGGAGCAGTACTTC. This codes for CASSLDRRREQYF. The chain employs TRBV5-1 and TRBJ2-7; tentative D call: TRBD2 (5 bases). This CDR3 has 13 amino acids. Germline V gene sequence: CDR1 SGHRS, CDR2 YFSETQ. Trimming took 0 bases from V and 7 from J, leaving 11 bases between them.

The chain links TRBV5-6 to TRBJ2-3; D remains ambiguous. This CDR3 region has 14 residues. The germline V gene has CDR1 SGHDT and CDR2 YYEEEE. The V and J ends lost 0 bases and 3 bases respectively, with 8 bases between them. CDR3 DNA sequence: TGTGCCAGCAGCTTGGTCGAGGAAACAGATACGCAGTATTTT. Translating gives CASSLVEETDTQYF.

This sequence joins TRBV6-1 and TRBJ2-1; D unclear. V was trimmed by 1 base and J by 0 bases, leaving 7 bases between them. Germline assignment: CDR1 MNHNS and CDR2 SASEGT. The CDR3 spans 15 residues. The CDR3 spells CASSEDPSSYNEQFF. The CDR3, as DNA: TGTGCCAGCAGTGAAGATCCGAGCTCCTACAATGAGCAGTTCTTC.

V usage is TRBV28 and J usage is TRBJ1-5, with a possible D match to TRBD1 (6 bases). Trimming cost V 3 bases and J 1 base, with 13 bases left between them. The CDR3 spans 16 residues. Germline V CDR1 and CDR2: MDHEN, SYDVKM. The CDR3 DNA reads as TGTGCCAGCAGTTTGCCAAACGGACAGAGCAATCAGCCCCAGCATTTT. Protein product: CASSLPNGQSNQPQHF.

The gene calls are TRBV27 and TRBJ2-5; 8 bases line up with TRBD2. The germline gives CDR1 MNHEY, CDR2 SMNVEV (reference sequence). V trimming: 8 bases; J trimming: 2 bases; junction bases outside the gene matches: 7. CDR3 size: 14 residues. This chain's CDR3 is CASRGVAGQETQYF. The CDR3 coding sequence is TGTGCCAGCCGCGGCGTAGCGGGACAAGAGACCCAGTACTTC.

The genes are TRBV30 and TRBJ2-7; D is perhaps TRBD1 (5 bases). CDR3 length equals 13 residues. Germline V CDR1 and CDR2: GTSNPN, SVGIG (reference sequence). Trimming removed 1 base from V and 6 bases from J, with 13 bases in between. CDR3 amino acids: CAWSGGYGREQYF. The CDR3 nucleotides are TGTGCCTGGAGTGGGGGCTACGGCCGCGAGCAGTACTTC.

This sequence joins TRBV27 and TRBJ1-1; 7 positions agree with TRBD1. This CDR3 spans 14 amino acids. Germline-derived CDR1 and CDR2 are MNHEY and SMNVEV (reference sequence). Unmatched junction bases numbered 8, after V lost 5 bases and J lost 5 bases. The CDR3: CASSPRQGGTEAFF. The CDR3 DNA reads TGTGCCAGCAGTCCCCGCCAGGGGGGAACTGAAGCTTTCTTT.

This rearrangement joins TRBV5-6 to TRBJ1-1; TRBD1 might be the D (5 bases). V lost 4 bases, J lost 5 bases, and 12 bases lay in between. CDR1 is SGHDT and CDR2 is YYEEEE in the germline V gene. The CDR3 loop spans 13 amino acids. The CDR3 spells CASSGVRGTEAFF. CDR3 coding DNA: TGTGCCAGCAGCGGAGTAAGGGGAACTGAAGCTTTCTTT.

In DNA, the CDR3 is TGTGCCAGCAGTTTACGCACAGGGGGTCGGAGCTACACCTTC. Translation gives CASSLRTGGRSYTF. The chain employs TRBV28 and TRBJ1-2; the match to TRBD1 covers 8 bases. V gave up 2 bases and J gave up 9 bases; unmatched junction bases: 8. The CDR3 has 14 amino acids. Germline V gives CDR1 MDHEN, CDR2 SYDVKM.

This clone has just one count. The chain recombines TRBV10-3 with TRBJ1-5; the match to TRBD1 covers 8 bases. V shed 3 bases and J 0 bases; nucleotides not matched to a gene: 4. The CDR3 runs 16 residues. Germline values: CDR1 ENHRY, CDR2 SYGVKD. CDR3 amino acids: CAISDRTGNSNQPQHF. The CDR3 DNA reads TGTGCCATCAGTGATAGGACAGGGAATAGCAATCAGCCCCAGCATTTT.

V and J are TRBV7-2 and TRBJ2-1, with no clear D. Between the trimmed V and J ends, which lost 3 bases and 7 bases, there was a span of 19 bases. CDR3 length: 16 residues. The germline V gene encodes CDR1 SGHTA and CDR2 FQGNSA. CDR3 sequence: CASSFQRLRRNNEQFF. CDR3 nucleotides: TGTGCCAGCAGCTTCCAACGATTGAGGCGGAATAATGAGCAGTTCTTC.

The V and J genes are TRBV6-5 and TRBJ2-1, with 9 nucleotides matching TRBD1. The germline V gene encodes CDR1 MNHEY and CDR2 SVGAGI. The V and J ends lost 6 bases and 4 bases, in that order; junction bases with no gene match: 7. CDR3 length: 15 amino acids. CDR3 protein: CASRVSQGAYNEQFF. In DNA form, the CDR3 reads TGTGCCAGCAGGGTTTCACAGGGGGCTTACAATGAGCAGTTCTTC.

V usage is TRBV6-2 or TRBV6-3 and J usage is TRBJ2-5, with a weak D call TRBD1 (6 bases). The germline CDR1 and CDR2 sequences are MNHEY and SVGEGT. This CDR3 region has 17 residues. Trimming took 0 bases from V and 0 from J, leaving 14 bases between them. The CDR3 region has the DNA TGTGCCAGCAGTTACTCGATCAGGACAGAACACCAAGAGACCCAGTACTTC. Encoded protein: CASSYSIRTEHQETQYF.

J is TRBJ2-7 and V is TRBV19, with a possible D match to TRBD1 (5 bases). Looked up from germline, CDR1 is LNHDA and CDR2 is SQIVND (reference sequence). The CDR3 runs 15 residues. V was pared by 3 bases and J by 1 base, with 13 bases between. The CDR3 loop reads CASSIAGIKSYEQYF. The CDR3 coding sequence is TGTGCCAGTAGTATTGCAGGGATAAAGTCCTACGAGCAGTACTTC. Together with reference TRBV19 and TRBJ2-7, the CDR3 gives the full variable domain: DGGITQSPKYLFRKEGQNVTLSCEQNLNHDAMYWYRQDPGQGLRLIYYSQIVNDFQKGDIAEGYSVSREKKESFPLTVTSAQKNPTAFYLCASSIAGIKSYEQYFGPGTRLTVT.

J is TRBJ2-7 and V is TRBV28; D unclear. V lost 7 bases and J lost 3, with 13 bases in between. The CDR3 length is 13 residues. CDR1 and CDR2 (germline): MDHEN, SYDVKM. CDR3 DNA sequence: TGTGCCAGCACCCGGCCAGCAGGCTACGAGCAGTACTTC. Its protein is CASTRPAGYEQYF.

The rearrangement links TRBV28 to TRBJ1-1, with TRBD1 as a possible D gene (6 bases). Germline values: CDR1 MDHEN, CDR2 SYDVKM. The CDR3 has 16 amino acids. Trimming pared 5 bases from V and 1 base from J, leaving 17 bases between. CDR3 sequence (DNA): TGTGCCAGCAGTGCAATGCCGGGACAAAAGAACACTGAAGCTTTCTTT. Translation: CASSAMPGQKNTEAFF.

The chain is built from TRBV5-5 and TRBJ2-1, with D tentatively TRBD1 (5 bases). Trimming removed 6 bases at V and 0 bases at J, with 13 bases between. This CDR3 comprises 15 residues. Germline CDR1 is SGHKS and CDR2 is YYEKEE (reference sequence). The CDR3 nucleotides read TGTGCCAGCACCCACGACAGTTACTCCTACAATGAGCAGTTCTTC. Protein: CASTHDSYSYNEQFF.

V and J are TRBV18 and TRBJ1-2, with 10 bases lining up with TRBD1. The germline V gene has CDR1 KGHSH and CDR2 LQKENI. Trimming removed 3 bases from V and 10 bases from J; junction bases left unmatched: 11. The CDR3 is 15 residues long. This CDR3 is CASSPGQGISMAYTF. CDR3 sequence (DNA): TGTGCCAGCTCACCGGGACAGGGGATATCTATGGCCTACACCTTC.

CDR3 bases: TGTGCCAGCAGTTTATCGGCTAGCGGCTACTCCTACAATGAGCAGTTCTTC. Amino acids: CASSLSASGYSYNEQFF. The chain recombines TRBV27 with TRBJ2-1, with 7 bases lining up with TRBD2. V trimming: 0 bases; J trimming: 0 bases; junction bases outside the gene matches: 5. The V gene's germline CDR1 is MNHEY and CDR2 SMNVEV (reference sequence). The CDR3 sequence is 17 residues long.

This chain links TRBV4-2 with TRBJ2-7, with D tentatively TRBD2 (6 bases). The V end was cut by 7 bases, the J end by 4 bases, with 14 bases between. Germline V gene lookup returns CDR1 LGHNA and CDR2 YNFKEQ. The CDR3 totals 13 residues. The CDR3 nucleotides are TGTGCCAGCAAAGGAGGGACGGGATACGAGCAGTACTTC. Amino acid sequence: CASKGGTGYEQYF.

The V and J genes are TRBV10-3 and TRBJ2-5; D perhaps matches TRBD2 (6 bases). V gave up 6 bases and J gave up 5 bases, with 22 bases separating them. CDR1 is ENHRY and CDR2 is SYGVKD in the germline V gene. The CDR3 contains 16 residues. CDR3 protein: CAIRGTLGGGVETQYF. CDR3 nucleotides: TGTGCCATCAGGGGGACCCTGGGAGGCGGAGTCGAGACCCAGTACTTC.

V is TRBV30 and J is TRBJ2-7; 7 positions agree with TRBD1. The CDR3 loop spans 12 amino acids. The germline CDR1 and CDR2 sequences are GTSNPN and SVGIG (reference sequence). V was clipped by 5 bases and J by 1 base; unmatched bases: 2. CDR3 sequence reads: CAWSTGSYEQYF. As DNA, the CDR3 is TGTGCCTGGTCGACAGGGTCCTACGAGCAGTACTTC.

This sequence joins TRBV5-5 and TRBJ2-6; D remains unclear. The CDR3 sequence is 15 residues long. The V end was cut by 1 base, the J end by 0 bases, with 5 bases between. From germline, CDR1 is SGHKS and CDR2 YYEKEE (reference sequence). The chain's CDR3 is CASSLSSSGANVLTF. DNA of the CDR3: TGTGCCAGCAGCTTGTCCAGCTCTGGGGCCAACGTCCTGACTTTC.

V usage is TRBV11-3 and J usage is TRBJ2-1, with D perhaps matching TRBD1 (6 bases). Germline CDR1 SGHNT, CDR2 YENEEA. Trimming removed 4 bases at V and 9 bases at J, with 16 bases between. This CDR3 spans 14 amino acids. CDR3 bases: TGTGCCAGCAGCTCGTTGGCCAGGGGCGCTGAGCAGTTCTTC. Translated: CASSSLARGAEQFF. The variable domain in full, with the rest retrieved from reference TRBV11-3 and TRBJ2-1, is EAGVVQSPRYKIIEKKQPVAFWCNPISGHNTLYWYLQNLGQGPELLIRYENEEAVDDSQLPKDRFSAERLKGVDSTLKIQPAELGDSAVYLCASSSLARGAEQFFGPGTRLTVL.

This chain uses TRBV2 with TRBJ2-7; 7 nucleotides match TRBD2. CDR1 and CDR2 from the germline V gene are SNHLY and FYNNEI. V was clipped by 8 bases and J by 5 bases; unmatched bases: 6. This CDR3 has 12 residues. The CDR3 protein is CASRDYGDEQYF. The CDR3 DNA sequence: TGTGCCAGCCGGGACTATGGGGACGAGCAGTACTTC.